This T cell receptor beta chain was sequenced for a study of blood T cell repertoires in COVID-19. Repertoires were generated with immunoSEQ multiplex PCR, while TCRdb's copy carries only in-frame clones and drops some. Of 150,000 to 200,000 clones detected, roughly nine tenths appear once; the ten largest clones hold about a fifth. The CDR3 extends over 16 amino acids. V lost 5 bases, J lost 0 bases, and 6 bases stayed unmatched. The germline V gene encodes CDR1 SGHNT and CDR2 YENEEA. This TCR was sampled from a man in his sixties or seventies with active or convalescent COVID-19. Sequenced sample: peripheral blood. The chain has TRBV11-3 and TRBJ2-1; 8 positions agree with TRBD2. This chain's CDR3 is CASSPQRESSYNEQFF. DNA of the CDR3: TGTGCCAGCAGCCCCCAGCGGGAGAGCTCCTACAATGAGCAGTTCTTC. The full variable domain, completed using reference TRBV11-3 and TRBJ2-1, is EAGVVQSPRYKIIEKKQPVAFWCNPISGHNTLYWYLQNLGQGPELLIRYENEEAVDDSQLPKDRFSAERLKGVDSTLKIQPAELGDSAVYLCASSPQRESSYNEQFFGPGTRLTVL.